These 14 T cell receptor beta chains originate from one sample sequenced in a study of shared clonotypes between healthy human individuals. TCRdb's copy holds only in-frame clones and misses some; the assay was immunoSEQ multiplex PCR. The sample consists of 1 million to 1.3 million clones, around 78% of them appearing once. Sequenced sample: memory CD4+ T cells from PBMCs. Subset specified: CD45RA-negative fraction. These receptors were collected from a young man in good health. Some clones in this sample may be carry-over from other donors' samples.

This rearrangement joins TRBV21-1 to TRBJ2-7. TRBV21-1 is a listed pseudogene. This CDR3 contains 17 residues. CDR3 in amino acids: CASSNGSARHLYYEQYF. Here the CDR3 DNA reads TGTGCCAGCAGCAATGGGTCAGCTCGGCATCTATACTACGAGCAGTACTTC.

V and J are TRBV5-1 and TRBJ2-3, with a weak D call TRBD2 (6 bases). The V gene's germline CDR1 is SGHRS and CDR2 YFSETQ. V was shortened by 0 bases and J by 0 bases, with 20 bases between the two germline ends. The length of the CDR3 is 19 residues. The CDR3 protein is CASSLEIIRILASTDTQYF. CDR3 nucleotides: TGCGCCAGCAGCTTGGAAATTATAAGGATACTAGCAAGCACAGATACGCAGTATTTT.

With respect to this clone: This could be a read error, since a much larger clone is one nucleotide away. CDR3 in amino acids: CASGPPPGSGVNVLTF. CDR3 in DNA: TGTGCCAGCGGTCCTCCCCCGGGCTCTGGGGTCAACGTCCTGACTTTC. J is TRBJ2-6 and V is TRBV28; D is unresolved. Germline lookup yields CDR1 MDHEN and CDR2 SYDVKM. This CDR3 spans 16 amino acids. Using reference TRBV28 and TRBJ2-6 for the parts outside the CDR3, the full variable domain is DVKVTQSSRYLVKRTGEKVFLECVQDMDHENMFWYRQDPGLGLRLIYFSYDVKMKEKGDIPEGYSVSREKKERFSLILESASTNQTSMYLCASGPPPGSGVNVLTFGAGSRLTVL.

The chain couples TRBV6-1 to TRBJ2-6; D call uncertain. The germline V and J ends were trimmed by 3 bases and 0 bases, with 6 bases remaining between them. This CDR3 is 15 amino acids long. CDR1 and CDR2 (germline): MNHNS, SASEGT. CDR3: CASSENRSGANVLTF. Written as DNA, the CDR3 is TGTGCCAGCAGTGAGAACCGCTCTGGGGCCAACGTCCTGACTTTC.

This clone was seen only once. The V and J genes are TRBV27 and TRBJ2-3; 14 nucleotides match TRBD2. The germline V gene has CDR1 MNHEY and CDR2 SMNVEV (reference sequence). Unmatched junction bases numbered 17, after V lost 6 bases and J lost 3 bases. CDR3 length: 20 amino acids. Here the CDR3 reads CASSPPRLAGGPRRTDTQYF. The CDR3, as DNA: TGTGCCAGCAGCCCCCCTCGACTAGCGGGAGGGCCGAGGAGAACAGATACGCAGTATTTT.

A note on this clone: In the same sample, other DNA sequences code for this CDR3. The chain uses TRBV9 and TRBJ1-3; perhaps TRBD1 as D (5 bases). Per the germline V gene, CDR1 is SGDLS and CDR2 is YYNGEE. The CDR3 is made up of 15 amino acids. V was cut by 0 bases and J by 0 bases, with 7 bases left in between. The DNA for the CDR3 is TGTGCCAGCAGCGTAGGTACAGGCTCTGGAAACACCATATATTTT. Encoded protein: CASSVGTGSGNTIYF.

The CDR3 sequence: CASSSEGQGGYGYTF. In DNA, the CDR3 is TGTGCCAGCAGTTCCGAGGGGCAGGGGGGCTATGGCTACACCTTC. The chain carries TRBV28 and TRBJ1-2; 7 nucleotides line up with TRBD1. J was trimmed by 4 bases and V by 4 bases; bases with no gene match: 9. Looked up from germline, CDR1 is MDHEN and CDR2 is SYDVKM. This CDR3 spans 15 amino acids.

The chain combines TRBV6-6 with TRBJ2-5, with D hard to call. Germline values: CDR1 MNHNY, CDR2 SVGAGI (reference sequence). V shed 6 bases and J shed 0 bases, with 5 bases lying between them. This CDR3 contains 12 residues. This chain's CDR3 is CASRGHQETQYF. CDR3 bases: TGTGCCAGCAGGGGCCACCAAGAGACCCAGTACTTC.

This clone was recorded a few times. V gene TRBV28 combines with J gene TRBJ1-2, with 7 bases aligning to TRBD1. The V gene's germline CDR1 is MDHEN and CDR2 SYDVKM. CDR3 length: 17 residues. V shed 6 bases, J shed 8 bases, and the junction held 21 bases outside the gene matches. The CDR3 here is CASRGGQANPFPIGYTF. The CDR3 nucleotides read TGTGCCAGCAGGGGTGGACAGGCCAATCCCTTCCCTATCGGCTACACCTTC.

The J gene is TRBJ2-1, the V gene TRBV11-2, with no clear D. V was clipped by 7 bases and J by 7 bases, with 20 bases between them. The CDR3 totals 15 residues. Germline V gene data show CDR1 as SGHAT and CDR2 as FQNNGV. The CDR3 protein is CASTQTPIAGNEQFF. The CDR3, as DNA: TGTGCCAGCACTCAGACACCCATAGCCGGGAATGAGCAGTTCTTC.

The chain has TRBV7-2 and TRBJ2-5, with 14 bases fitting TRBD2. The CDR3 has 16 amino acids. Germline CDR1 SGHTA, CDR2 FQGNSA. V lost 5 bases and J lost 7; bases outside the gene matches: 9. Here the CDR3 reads CASSLRLAGGSGTQYF. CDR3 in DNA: TGTGCCAGCAGCCTGAGACTAGCGGGAGGGTCCGGGACCCAGTACTTC.

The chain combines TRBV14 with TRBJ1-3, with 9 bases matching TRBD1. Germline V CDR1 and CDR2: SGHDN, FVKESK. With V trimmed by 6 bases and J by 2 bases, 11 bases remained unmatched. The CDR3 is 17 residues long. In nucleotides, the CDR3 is TGTGCCAGCAGTGAGCTCCGGGACAGGGTTGCTGGAAACACCATATATTTT. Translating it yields CASSELRDRVAGNTIYF. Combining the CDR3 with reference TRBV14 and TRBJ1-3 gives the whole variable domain EAGVTQFPSHSVIEKGQTVTLRCDPISGHDNLYWYRRVMGKEIKFLLHFVKESKQDESGMPNNRFLAERTGGTYSTLKVQPAELEDSGVYFCASSELRDRVAGNTIYFGEGSWLTVV.

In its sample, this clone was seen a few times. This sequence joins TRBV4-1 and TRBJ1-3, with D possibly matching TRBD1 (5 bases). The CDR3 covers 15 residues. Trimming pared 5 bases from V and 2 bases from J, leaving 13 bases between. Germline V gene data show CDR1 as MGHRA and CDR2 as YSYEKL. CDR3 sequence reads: CASSAQDNTGNTIYF. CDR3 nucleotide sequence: TGCGCCAGCAGCGCACAGGATAATACTGGAAACACCATATATTTT.

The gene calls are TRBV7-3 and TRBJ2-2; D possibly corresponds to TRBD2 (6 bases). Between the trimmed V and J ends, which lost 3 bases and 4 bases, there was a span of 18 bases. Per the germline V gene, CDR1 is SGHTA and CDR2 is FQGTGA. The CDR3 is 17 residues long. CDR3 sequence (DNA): TGTGCCAGCAGCTTTGGTGCTCCGGGAGAAGGCACCGGGGAGCTGTTTTTT. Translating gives CASSFGAPGEGTGELFF.